One and the same sample provided the 31 T cell receptor beta chains below, sequenced in a study of CD8 T cells in ankylosing spondylitis. TCRdb re-called the 5' RACE reads with MiXCR, one entry per CDR3 protein. The table shows roughly 240,000 distinct CDR3 sequences, with roughly 32% occurring only once. Sequencing used blood, either unsorted or a sorted T cell fraction (not recorded which). The receptors were sampled from a male donor with ankylosing spondylitis or in good health (not recorded which).

The chain joins TRBV11-2 to TRBJ2-7; D unclear. The CDR3 is 13 amino acids. Germline CDR1 is SGHAT and CDR2 is FQNNGV. Trimming shortened V by 3 bases and J by 5 bases, and 11 bases separated the two germline ends. CDR3 residues: CASSLEVLDEQYF. The CDR3, as DNA: TGTGCCAGCAGCTTGGAAGTCTTAGACGAGCAGTACTTC.

The J gene is TRBJ2-3, the V gene TRBV21-1. TRBV21-1 is recorded as a pseudogene. CDR3 size: 16 residues. This chain's CDR3 is CASSIRAETSTDTQYF. The CDR3 DNA sequence: TGTGCCAGCAGCATCCGAGCAGAAACTAGCACAGATACGCAGTATTTT.

This clonotype was detected a few times. One end of the junction varies from germline; a read error may be responsible. V usage is TRBV7-7 and J usage is TRBJ2-5, with 12 bases lining up with TRBD2. Looked up from germline, CDR1 is SSHAT and CDR2 is FNYEAQ (reference sequence). The CDR3 is 15 residues long. The CDR3 is CASSDLAGGRETQYF. The CDR3 nucleotides are TGTGCTAGCAGTGACCTAGCGGGGGGGCGAGAGACCCAGTACTTC.

This clonotype was counted between two and nine times. The chain employs TRBV29-1 and TRBJ2-3; D perhaps matches TRBD2 (5 bases). Between the trimmed V and J ends, which lost 5 bases and 2 bases, there was a span of 11 bases. Germline V gives CDR1 SQVTM, CDR2 ANQGSEA. The CDR3 runs to 13 residues. The CDR3 reads CSVPGYATDTQYF. CDR3 DNA sequence: TGCAGCGTTCCGGGATACGCCACAGATACGCAGTATTTT.

The chain has TRBV6-1 and TRBJ2-3; no clear D gene. The CDR3 is 14 amino acids. CDR1 MNHNS and CDR2 SASEGT come from the germline V gene. Trimming cost V 6 bases and J 0 bases, with 10 bases left between them. The CDR3 is CASSFTGSTDTQYF. The CDR3 DNA follows: TGTGCCAGCAGCTTCACCGGGAGCACAGATACGCAGTATTTT.

The chain joins TRBV16 to TRBJ1-2; D is undetermined. V lost 0 bases and J 4 bases, leaving 12 bases between the germline ends. This CDR3 comprises 15 residues. From germline, CDR1 is KGHSY and CDR2 FQNENV. The CDR3 region has the DNA TGTGCCAGCAGCCAATCGCGACCCTACATCTATGGCTACACCTTC. As protein: CASSQSRPYIYGYTF.

The V and J genes are TRBV27 and TRBJ2-1; TRBD2 matches at 12 bases. CDR3 length: 15 amino acids. Germline V gives CDR1 MNHEY, CDR2 SMNVEV (reference sequence). V was clipped by 5 bases and J by 4 bases; unmatched bases: 3. This CDR3 is CASSRTSGAYNEQFF. CDR3 DNA sequence: TGTGCCAGCAGTCGGACTAGCGGGGCTTACAATGAGCAGTTCTTC.

V and J are TRBV12-3 or TRBV12-4 and TRBJ1-1; a weak D match, TRBD1 (5 bases). The CDR3 consists of 11 residues. Trimming removed 2 bases from V and 9 bases from J, with 7 bases in between. CDR3 DNA sequence: TGTGCCAGCAGTTTAAACAGGCAAGCTTTCTTT. Protein product: CASSLNRQAFF.

The chain recombines TRBV11-1 with TRBJ2-1; TRBD1 matches at 8 bases. Germline CDR1 and CDR2: SGHAT and FQDESV (reference sequence). This CDR3 region has 13 residues. V trimming: 7 bases; J trimming: 10 bases; junction bases outside the gene matches: 9. CDR3 protein: CASNKDREREQFF. The CDR3 DNA reads as TGTGCCAGCAACAAGGACAGGGAACGCGAGCAGTTCTTC.

There are a few counts of this clonotype. V gene TRBV20-1 combines with J gene TRBJ2-5; 9 bases agree with TRBD1. Unmatched junction bases numbered 3, after V lost 5 bases and J lost 5 bases. The CDR3 consists of 12 residues. Per germline, CDR1 DFQATT and CDR2 SNEGSKA (reference sequence). Written as DNA, the CDR3 is TGCAGTGCTCACAGGGGGCAGGAGACCCAGTACTTC. This translates into CSAHRGQETQYF.

J is TRBJ2-7 and V is TRBV29-1; D may be TRBD2 (5 bases). This CDR3 contains 12 residues. Trimming took off 1 base at V and 6 bases at J, with 10 bases between the two ends. Germline V gene sequence: CDR1 SQVTM, CDR2 ANQGSEA. CDR3 DNA: TGCAGCGTTGAAGGTCGAGGGTCCGAGCAGTACTTC. Its protein product is CSVEGRGSEQYF.

This clonotype showed up just a few times. V is TRBV25-1 and J is TRBJ2-7; a weak D match, TRBD2 (5 bases). This CDR3 comprises 14 residues. Trimming pared 0 bases from V and 7 bases from J, leaving 13 bases between. CDR1 MGHDK and CDR2 SYGVNS come from the germline V gene. This CDR3 reads CASSEYGLSGEQYF. As DNA, the CDR3 is TGTGCCAGCAGTGAATATGGGCTCTCGGGGGAGCAGTACTTC.

This clonotype was seen only a few times. The chain carries TRBV27 and TRBJ2-3, with D unresolved. CDR1 and CDR2 from the germline V gene are MNHEY and SMNVEV (reference sequence). V lost 7 bases, J lost 0 bases, and 14 bases lay in between. This CDR3 contains 15 residues. This chain's CDR3 is CASTIITTSTDTQYF. For the CDR3, the DNA is TGTGCCAGCACCATAATTACGACTAGCACAGATACGCAGTATTTT.

The rearrangement joins TRBV20-1 to TRBJ1-5, with 7 positions matching TRBD1. The germline V gene encodes CDR1 DFQATT and CDR2 SNEGSKA (reference sequence). This CDR3 has 15 residues. V shed 3 bases and J 1 base; nucleotides not matched to a gene: 6. The CDR3 bases are TGCAGTGCTAGCCACCCAGGGGGAAGCAATCAGCCCCAGCATTTT. Its protein product is CSASHPGGSNQPQHF.

This clonotype showed up just a few times. The chain is built from TRBV5-1 and TRBJ2-3; 10 bases match TRBD1. Germline lookup yields CDR1 SGHRS and CDR2 YFSETQ. V shed 3 bases and J 0 bases; nucleotides not matched to a gene: 7. The length of the CDR3 is 17 residues. CDR3 amino acids: CASSWRDRGRSTDTQYF. The CDR3 coding sequence is TGCGCCAGCAGCTGGAGGGACAGGGGTCGTAGCACAGATACGCAGTATTTT.

This clonotype was counted a few times. The chain recombines TRBV20-1 with TRBJ2-3; possibly TRBD2 for D (6 bases). This CDR3 has 14 amino acids. Per the germline V gene, CDR1 is DFQATT and CDR2 is SNEGSKA (reference sequence). Deletions cut 2 bases from V and 2 bases from J, with 11 bases between. CDR3 bases: TGCAGTGCTAGAAGGGGCGGGGCCACAGATACGCAGTATTTT. Translated: CSARRGGATDTQYF.

A few counts support this clonotype. The chain is built from TRBV6-1 and TRBJ2-1; 12 bases are a match to TRBD1. CDR1 is MNHNS, CDR2 SASEGT, per germline. CDR3 length equals 16 residues. V lost 3 bases to trimming and J lost 6 bases; unmatched junction nucleotides: 6. CDR3 coding DNA: TGTGCCAGCAGTGATCTGGGGACAGGGGGCCTCAATGAGCAGTTCTTC. Amino acids: CASSDLGTGGLNEQFF.

The V gene is TRBV29-1, the J gene TRBJ1-1; D remains ambiguous. The V gene's germline CDR1 is SQVTM and CDR2 ANQGSEA. Trimming took 3 bases from V and 6 from J, leaving 11 bases between them. There are 12 residues in the CDR3. The CDR3, as DNA: TGCAGCGTTGAGGGCGGGAAGCCTGAAGCTTTCTTT. Its translation: CSVEGGKPEAFF.

V gene TRBV4-1 combines with J gene TRBJ1-1; D possibly corresponds to TRBD1 (5 bases). The CDR3 spans 15 residues. Germline CDR1 reads MGHRA; CDR2 reads YSYEKL. V lost 1 base and J 1 base, leaving 10 bases between the germline ends. The CDR3 sequence: CASSQVGGRNTEAFF. CDR3 coding DNA: TGCGCCAGCAGCCAAGTTGGGGGTAGGAACACTGAAGCTTTCTTT.

This CDR3 reads CASSNPGGGTQYF. CDR3 nucleotides: TGTGCCAGCAGCAATCCCGGTGGGGGGACCCAGTACTTC. The chain joins TRBV21-1 to TRBJ2-5; the table's D gene call, TRBD1, was not cross checked with the DNA. TRBV21-1 is a pseudogene locus. This CDR3 is built from 13 residues.

This chain connects TRBV5-1 to TRBJ2-7; maybe TRBD1 (5 bases). The V gene lost 4 bases and the J gene lost 1 base, with 18 bases spanning the gap. The length of the CDR3 is 16 residues. In germline, CDR1 is SGHRS, CDR2 YFSETQ. This chain's CDR3 is CASSPHLGARSYEQYF. In DNA, the CDR3 is TGCGCCAGCAGCCCCCATTTAGGGGCGAGATCCTACGAGCAGTACTTC.

This clonotype occurred a few times. The chain carries TRBV28 and TRBJ2-7; 9 bases agree with TRBD1. Losses at the gene ends were 4 bases for V and 2 bases for J; bases not matched to a gene: 6. Germline loops: CDR1 MDHEN, CDR2 SYDVKM. The CDR3 covers 15 residues. Written as DNA, the CDR3 is TGTGCCAGCAGTTCAAGGGACAGGGTAACCTACGAGCAGTACTTC. It is translated as CASSSRDRVTYEQYF.

The V call is TRBV12-3 or TRBV12-4, the J call TRBJ2-1, with 8 bases matching TRBD1. V lost 11 bases to trimming and J lost 9 bases; unmatched junction nucleotides: 9. The length of the CDR3 is 12 residues. As DNA, the CDR3 is TGTGCCGGAAAACAGGGGGACGGTGAGCAGTTCTTC. Residues: CAGKQGDGEQFF.

DNA of the CDR3: TGTGCCATCAGTGCGGGACAGGGGCTTAGCACAGATACGCAGTATTTT. This codes for CAISAGQGLSTDTQYF. The chain uses TRBV10-3 and TRBJ2-3; 10 bases match TRBD1. Germline CDR1 is ENHRY and CDR2 is SYGVKD. The CDR3 spans 16 residues. V was clipped by 4 bases and J by 0 bases; unmatched bases: 4.

The gene calls are TRBV6-1 and TRBJ1-6, with D possibly being TRBD1 (5 bases). Between the trimmed V and J ends, which lost 5 bases and 10 bases, there was a span of 18 bases. The germline V gene encodes CDR1 MNHNS and CDR2 SASEGT. This CDR3 spans 15 amino acids. Here the CDR3 DNA reads TGTGCCAGCAGTCGATCGGACACATTGGGGTCACCCCTCCACTTT. Translation gives CASSRSDTLGSPLHF.

The chain couples TRBV5-1 to TRBJ2-7, with D possibly called TRBD1 or TRBD2 (6 bases each). Germline V gene lookup returns CDR1 SGHRS and CDR2 YFSETQ. With 7 bases removed from V and 1 base from J, the gap between germline ends came to 18 bases. The CDR3 length is 15 residues. The CDR3 is CASAKGGLESYEQYF. The CDR3, as DNA: TGCGCCAGCGCAAAAGGGGGGCTGGAGTCCTACGAGCAGTACTTC. Based on the CDR3 plus reference TRBV5-1 and TRBJ2-7, the full variable domain is KAGVTQTPRYLIKTRGQQVTLSCSPISGHRSVSWYQQTPGQGLQFLFEYFSETQRNKGNFPGRFSGRQFSNSRSEMNVSTLELGDSALYLCASAKGGLESYEQYFGPGTRLTVT.

A few counts support this clonotype. The chain uses TRBV12-3 or TRBV12-4 and TRBJ2-7; D possibly corresponds to TRBD2 (5 bases). Trimming left V 9 bases short and J 4 bases short, with 13 bases between. The CDR3 has 12 residues. In DNA, the CDR3 is TGTGCCAGTCGAGGTAGGGAGTACGAGCAGTACTTC. Protein product: CASRGREYEQYF.

This clonotype was detected only a few times. The J gene is TRBJ2-6, the V gene TRBV4-1, with D perhaps TRBD2 (5 bases). V dropped 2 bases and J dropped 0 bases, with 8 bases sitting between them. CDR3 size: 16 residues. Germline V CDR1 and CDR2: MGHRA, YSYEKL. The CDR3 sequence is CASSQPRASGANVLTF. For the CDR3, the DNA is TGCGCCAGCAGCCAACCGAGGGCCTCTGGGGCCAACGTCCTGACTTTC.

The chain carries TRBV19 and TRBJ1-5; 7 bases are shared with TRBD1. Germline V gives CDR1 LNHDA, CDR2 SQIVND (reference sequence). V lost 6 bases, J lost 2 bases, and 10 bases stayed unmatched. CDR3 size: 16 residues. The CDR3 is CASRPGQARGNQPQHF. DNA for the CDR3: TGTGCCAGTAGACCAGGACAGGCCCGGGGCAATCAGCCCCAGCATTTT. The full variable domain, with the rest looked up from reference TRBV19 and TRBJ1-5, is DGGITQSPKYLFRKEGQNVTLSCEQNLNHDAMYWYRQDPGQGLRLIYYSQIVNDFQKGDIAEGYSVSREKKESFPLTVTSAQKNPTAFYLCASRPGQARGNQPQHFGDGTRLSIL.

The chain has TRBV29-1 and TRBJ2-1; 7 nucleotides align to TRBD1. The J segment lost 4 bases and the V segment lost 4 bases, leaving 1 base of the junction unmatched. The CDR3 is made up of 12 amino acids. CDR1 is SQVTM, CDR2 ANQGSEA, per germline. The CDR3 region has the DNA TGCAGCGTTGGGGACAGTTACAATGAGCAGTTCTTC. Translated: CSVGDSYNEQFF.

This clonotype was observed a few times. DNA of the CDR3: TGCAGTGCAAGCGAGGGAAACTACGAGCAGTACTTC. This translates into CSASEGNYEQYF. The rearrangement links TRBV20-1 to TRBJ2-7; D perhaps matches TRBD2 (5 bases). Germline CDR1 reads DFQATT; CDR2 reads SNEGSKA (reference sequence). The ends were cut back, 6 bases at V and 3 bases at J, with 12 bases in the middle. The CDR3 consists of 12 residues.